This TCR beta chain was identified in a study of CD8 T cells in ankylosing spondylitis. Broader study findings: Blood of patients with ankylosing spondylitis appeared to be characterized by a TCR beta motif of several highly homologous variants.

One entry per CDR3 protein results from TCRdb running MiXCR on the 5' RACE reads. The sample lists under 950,000 distinct CDR3 sequences; under 20% were seen once. Germline V gene sequence: CDR1 MDHEN, CDR2 SYDVKM. The CDR3 totals 12 residues. The ends were cut back, 5 bases at V and 4 bases at J, with 6 bases in the middle. On this clonotype itself: Its matching antigen is unknown.

What was sequenced was blood, either unsorted or a sorted T cell fraction (not recorded which). The chain has TRBV28 and TRBJ1-5; D is unresolved. This clonotype was obtained from a male donor with ankylosing spondylitis. The chain's CDR3 is CASSVENQPQHF. The CDR3 bases are TGTGCCAGCAGTGTCGAAAATCAGCCCCAGCATTTT.